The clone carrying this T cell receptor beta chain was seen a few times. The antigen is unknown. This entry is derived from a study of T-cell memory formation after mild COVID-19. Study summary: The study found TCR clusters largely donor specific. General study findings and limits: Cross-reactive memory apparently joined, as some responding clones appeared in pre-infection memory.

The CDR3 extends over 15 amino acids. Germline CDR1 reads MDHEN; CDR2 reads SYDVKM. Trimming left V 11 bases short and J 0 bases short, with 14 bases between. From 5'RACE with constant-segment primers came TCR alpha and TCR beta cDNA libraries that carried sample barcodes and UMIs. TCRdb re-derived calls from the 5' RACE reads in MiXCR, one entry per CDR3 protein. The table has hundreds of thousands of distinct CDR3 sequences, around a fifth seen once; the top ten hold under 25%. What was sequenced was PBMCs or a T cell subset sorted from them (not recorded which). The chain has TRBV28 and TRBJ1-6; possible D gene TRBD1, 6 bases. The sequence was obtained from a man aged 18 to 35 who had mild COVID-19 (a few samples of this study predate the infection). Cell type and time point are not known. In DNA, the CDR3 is TGTGCCCTCCAGGGGACGGGCTCCTATAATTCACCCCTCCACTTT. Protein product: CALQGTGSYNSPLHF.